The 15 T cell receptor beta chains presented below share a single source sample, sequenced in a study of OX40 agonist ivuxolimab in advanced cancers. TCRdb keeps only in-frame clones here, not all; method: immunoSEQ multiplex PCR. There are 100,000 or so clones in the sample; 87% occur only once, and approximately 0.3% lies in the top ten. The material sequenced was CD4+ or CD8+ T cells sorted from blood, taken in a trial of the OX40 agonist ivuxolimab. The receptor set was obtained from an adult with an advanced solid tumor such as melanoma, head and neck, liver or kidney cancer.

There are a few counts of this clone. J is TRBJ2-5 and V is TRBV5-6; no clear D gene. Germline V CDR1 and CDR2: SGHDT, YYEEEE. Trimming cost V 5 bases and J 1 base, with 15 bases left between them. This CDR3 spans 15 amino acids. The CDR3 loop is CASRPSLGRQETQYF. The CDR3 coding sequence is TGTGCCAGCAGACCAAGCCTCGGACGCCAAGAGACCCAGTACTTC.

The rearrangement joins TRBV5-1 to TRBJ2-7, with a weak D call TRBD2 (6 bases). From germline, CDR1 is SGHRS and CDR2 YFSETQ. The CDR3 sequence is 13 residues long. With 0 bases removed from V and 5 bases from J, the gap between germline ends came to 9 bases. This CDR3 reads CASSLAPGDEQYF. The CDR3 nucleotides read TGCGCCAGCAGCTTGGCCCCGGGAGACGAGCAGTACTTC.

This chain uses TRBV9 with TRBJ1-2, with a tentative D call TRBD1 (5 bases). The germline V gene encodes CDR1 SGDLS and CDR2 YYNGEE. Trimming cost V 0 bases and J 3 bases, with 12 bases left between them. The CDR3 is 15 residues long. The CDR3 is CASSVEVGPHYGYTF. DNA of the CDR3: TGTGCCAGCAGCGTAGAGGTGGGACCTCACTATGGCTACACCTTC. Looking up the rest from reference TRBV9 and TRBJ1-2 gives the full variable domain: DSGVTQTPKHLITATGQRVTLRCSPRSGDLSVYWYQQSLDQGLQFLIQYYNGEERAKGNILERFSAQQFPDLHSELNLSSLELGDSALYFCASSVEVGPHYGYTFGSGTRLTVV.

The chain links TRBV5-4 to TRBJ1-1; D unclear. CDR1 is SGHNT, CDR2 YYREEE, per germline (reference sequence). This CDR3 is built from 11 residues. V was clipped by 3 bases and J by 8 bases, with 8 bases between them. The CDR3 loop is CASSSQLEAFF. CDR3 nucleotide sequence: TGTGCCAGCAGCTCGCAGTTGGAAGCTTTCTTT.

This chain joins TRBV27 and TRBJ2-2; D call uncertain. The germline V gene has CDR1 MNHEY and CDR2 SMNVEV (reference sequence). The CDR3 covers 16 residues. Trimming pared 5 bases from V and 0 bases from J, leaving 13 bases between. This chain's CDR3 is CASSPGRIANTGELFF. CDR3 sequence (DNA): TGTGCCAGCAGTCCAGGACGGATCGCGAACACCGGGGAGCTGTTTTTT.

V usage is TRBV5-1 and J usage is TRBJ1-2; TRBD1 agrees at 9 bases. In germline, CDR1 is SGHRS, CDR2 YFSETQ. With V trimmed by 3 bases and J by 8 bases, 11 bases remained unmatched. This CDR3 is built from 15 residues. In DNA, the CDR3 is TGCGCCAGCAGCTGGTCCGGGACAGGGCGCGGAGGCTACACCTTC. Residues: CASSWSGTGRGGYTF.

This chain connects TRBV11-2 to TRBJ2-7; 8 bases match TRBD1. Looked up from germline, CDR1 is SGHAT and CDR2 is FQNNGV. The trim removed 3 bases at V and 2 bases at J, leaving 15 bases unmatched. CDR3 length equals 18 residues. In DNA, the CDR3 is TGTGCCAGCAGCTTCGCACTCGGGCTGGGACAGGTACCCTACGAGCAGTACTTC. Its protein is CASSFALGLGQVPYEQYF.

This clone has a handful of counts. This sequence joins TRBV19 and TRBJ2-7, with 12 nucleotides matching TRBD1. Germline V gene sequence: CDR1 LNHDA, CDR2 SQIVND (reference sequence). The CDR3 extends over 15 amino acids. V lost 2 bases, J lost 7 bases, and 6 bases stayed unmatched. CDR3: CASSIRGQGAREQYF. For the CDR3, the DNA is TGTGCCAGTAGTATAAGGGGACAGGGGGCTCGGGAGCAGTACTTC.

The CDR3: CASSIDGTGPYGYTF. CDR3 nucleotides: TGTGCCAGTAGTATAGACGGGACAGGGCCCTATGGCTACACCTTC. The chain uses TRBV19 and TRBJ1-2; 9 bases fit TRBD1. V was pared by 0 bases and J by 4 bases, with 3 bases of the junction left unmatched. CDR1 LNHDA and CDR2 SQIVND come from the germline V gene (reference sequence). The CDR3 sequence is 15 residues long.

As concerns this clone: At one end, the junction sequence differs from germline, possibly due to a read error. This chain uses TRBV4-1 with TRBJ1-2; a weak D match, TRBD1 (5 bases). The V gene's germline CDR1 is MGHRA and CDR2 YSYEKL. There are 14 residues in the CDR3. The CDR3 here is CASSHGDPKYGYTF. The CDR3 DNA reads TGCGCCAGCAGCCACGGGGACCCTAAATATGGCTACACCTTC.

The chain links TRBV5-1 to TRBJ2-7; 7 positions match TRBD2. Germline V gives CDR1 SGHRS, CDR2 YFSETQ. The trim removed 0 bases at V and 3 bases at J, leaving 3 bases unmatched. This CDR3 is built from 14 residues. Here the CDR3 DNA reads TGCGCCAGCAGCTTGGCTAGCGGACTCTACGAGCAGTACTTC. It encodes CASSLASGLYEQYF. Combining the CDR3 with reference TRBV5-1 and TRBJ2-7 gives the whole variable domain KAGVTQTPRYLIKTRGQQVTLSCSPISGHRSVSWYQQTPGQGLQFLFEYFSETQRNKGNFPGRFSGRQFSNSRSEMNVSTLELGDSALYLCASSLASGLYEQYFGPGTRLTVT.

The V call is TRBV5-1, the J call TRBJ2-5; possible D gene TRBD1, 8 bases. V dropped 3 bases and J dropped 4 bases, with 19 bases sitting between them. The length of the CDR3 is 16 residues. Looked up from germline, CDR1 is SGHRS and CDR2 is YFSETQ. For the CDR3, the DNA is TGCGCCAGCAGCTGGGAGGGGCAGGGGGCCGGAGAGACCCAGTACTTC. Amino acids: CASSWEGQGAGETQYF. Full variable domain (remainder filled in from reference TRBV5-1 and TRBJ2-5): KAGVTQTPRYLIKTRGQQVTLSCSPISGHRSVSWYQQTPGQGLQFLFEYFSETQRNKGNFPGRFSGRQFSNSRSEMNVSTLELGDSALYLCASSWEGQGAGETQYFGPGTRLLVL.

The chain combines TRBV15 with TRBJ2-7; 10 positions match TRBD1. The germline CDR1 and CDR2 sequences are LNHNV and YYDKDF (reference sequence). Trimming at V came to 1 base and at J to 3 bases, leaving 3 bases not matched to a gene. This CDR3 is built from 15 residues. CDR3 loop: CATSRVGTGVYEQYF. The CDR3 DNA is TGTGCCACCAGCAGAGTCGGGACAGGGGTCTACGAGCAGTACTTC. Using reference TRBV15 and TRBJ2-7 for the parts outside the CDR3, the full variable domain is DAMVIQNPRYQVTQFGKPVTLSCSQTLNHNVMYWYQQKSSQAPKLLFHYYDKDFNNEADTPDNFQSRRPNTSFCFLDIRSPGLGDTAMYLCATSRVGTGVYEQYFGPGTRLTVT.

V gene TRBV7-8 combines with J gene TRBJ1-5, with 9 bases identical to TRBD1. CDR3 size: 13 residues. Per germline, CDR1 SGHVS and CDR2 FQNEAQ. J gave up 15 bases and V 2 bases, and 8 bases lay outside the gene matches. The CDR3 region is CASSLSGTGSRHF. CDR3 bases: TGTGCCAGCAGCTTATCGGGGACAGGGTCCCGGCATTTT.

This chain connects TRBV7-3 to TRBJ2-5; D ambiguous. Germline V gene data show CDR1 as SGHTA and CDR2 as FQGTGA. The germline V and J ends were trimmed by 4 bases and 1 base, with 7 bases remaining between them. CDR3 size: 13 residues. This CDR3 reads CASSSRLQETQYF. In DNA, the CDR3 is TGTGCCAGCAGCTCCCGGCTCCAAGAGACCCAGTACTTC. Looking up the rest from reference TRBV7-3 and TRBJ2-5 gives the full variable domain: GAGVSQTPSNKVTEKGKYVELRCDPISGHTALYWYRQSLGQGPEFLIYFQGTGAADDSGLPNDRFFAVRPEGSVSTLKIQRTERGDSAVYLCASSSRLQETQYFGPGTRLLVL.